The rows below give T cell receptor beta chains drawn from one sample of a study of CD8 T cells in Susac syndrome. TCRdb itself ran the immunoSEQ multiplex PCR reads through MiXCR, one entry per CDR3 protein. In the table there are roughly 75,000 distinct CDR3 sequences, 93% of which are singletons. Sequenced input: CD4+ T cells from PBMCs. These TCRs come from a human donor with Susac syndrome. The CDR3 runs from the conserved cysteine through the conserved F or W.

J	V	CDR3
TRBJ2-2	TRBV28	CASSLTYSQDTNTGELFF
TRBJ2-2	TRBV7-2	CASSHDRYTGELFF
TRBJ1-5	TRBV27	CASSPPNQPQHF
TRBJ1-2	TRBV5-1	CASSGSTGYYGYTF
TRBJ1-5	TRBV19	CASSMFGGESGQPQHF
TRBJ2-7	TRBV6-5	CASSCRRGRPECYEQYF
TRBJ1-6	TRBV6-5	CASSYSSRGSYNSPLHF
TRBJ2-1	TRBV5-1	CASSRTTNEQFF
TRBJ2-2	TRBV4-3	CASSQSSRNTGELFF
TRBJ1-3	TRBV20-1	CSARGSLRTGNTIYF
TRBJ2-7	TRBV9	CASSVGPGPLYEQYF
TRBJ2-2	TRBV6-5	CASTRQGKVAGELFF
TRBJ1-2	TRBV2	CASSEGPKSNYGYTF
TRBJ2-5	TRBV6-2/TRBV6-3	CASRPTSQQETQYF
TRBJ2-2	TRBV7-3	CASRKNRQGSGELFF
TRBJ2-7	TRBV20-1	CSALGDPEQYF
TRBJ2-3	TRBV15	CATSKAGGNTDTQYF
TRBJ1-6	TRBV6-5	CASSFRRDSYNSPLHF
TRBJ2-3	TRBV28	CASSGLTEYF
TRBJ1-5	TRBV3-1	CASSHGGGGQPQHF
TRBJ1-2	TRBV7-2	CASSFRTDNYGYTF
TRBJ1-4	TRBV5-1	CASSLSPQGNNNEKLFF
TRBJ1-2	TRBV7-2	CASSLGGTDRNYGYTF
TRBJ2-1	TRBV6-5	CASSYANEQFF
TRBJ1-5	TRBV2	CASSVQGNRNQPQHF
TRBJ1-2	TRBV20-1	CSAREDRGYRGYTF
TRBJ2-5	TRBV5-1	CASGGTPEETQYF
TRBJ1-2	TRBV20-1	CSARDGRGYTF
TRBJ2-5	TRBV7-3	CASSPQGALETQYF
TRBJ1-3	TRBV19	CASGRGGGFSGNTIYF
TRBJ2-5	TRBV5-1	CASSGAGGTPETQYF
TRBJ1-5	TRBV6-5	CASSYQYSSRSNQPQHF
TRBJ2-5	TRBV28	CASSLGGSQETQYF
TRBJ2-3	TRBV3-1	CASSQMAGSTDTQYF
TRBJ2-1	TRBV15	CATSRPRGTSDSEQFF
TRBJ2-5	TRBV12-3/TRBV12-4	CASSLAPYQETQYF
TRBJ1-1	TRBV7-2	CASSLGIGGTEAFF
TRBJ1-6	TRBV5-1	CASSLEGGRSSPLHF